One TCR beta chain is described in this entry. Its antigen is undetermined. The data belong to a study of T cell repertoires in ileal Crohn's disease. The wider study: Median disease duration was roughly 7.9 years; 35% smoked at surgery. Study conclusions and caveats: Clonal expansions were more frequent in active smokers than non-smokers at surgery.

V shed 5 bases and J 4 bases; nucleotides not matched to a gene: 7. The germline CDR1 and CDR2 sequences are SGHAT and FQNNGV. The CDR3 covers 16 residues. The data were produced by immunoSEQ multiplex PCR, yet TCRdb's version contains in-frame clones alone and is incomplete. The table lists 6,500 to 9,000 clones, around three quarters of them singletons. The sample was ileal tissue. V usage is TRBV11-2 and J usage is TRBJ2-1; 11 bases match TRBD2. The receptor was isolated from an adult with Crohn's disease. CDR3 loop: CASSPLAGGSYNEQFF. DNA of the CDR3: TGTGCCAGCAGCCCGCTAGCGGGGGGCTCTTACAATGAGCAGTTCTTC.